A selection of T cell receptor beta chains follows, all from one sample in a study of early T cells in non-severe SARS-CoV-2 infection. TCRdb ran MiXCR on the 5' RACE reads and lists one entry per CDR3 protein. The data show more than 80,000 distinct CDR3 sequences, around 13% seen once. Input material: whole blood. The receptors here all came from an adult who was a healthcare worker with PCR-confirmed SARS-CoV-2 infection or an uninfected control (not recorded which). Each CDR3 is given with its conserved first and last residue. The D gene is left open where the match is weak. Expanded clones get a size class; other rows say once, few or many, or leave the size out.

TRBJ2-7,NA,NA,TRBV29-1,TGCAGCGTTGCACGGGACCCCCTAGGGGAGCAGTACTTC,CSVARDPLGEQYF
TRBJ2-3,TRBD2,many,TRBV5-6,TGTGCCAGCAGCTCGGCGGGGGGACTAGCGGACGGGGATACGCAGTATTTT,CASSSAGGLADGDTQYF
TRBJ2-7,NA,many,TRBV9,TGTGCCAGCAGCGTATCGACTAGTTTTTATGAGCAGTACTTC,CASSVSTSFYEQYF
TRBJ2-7,TRBD2,NA,TRBV20-1,TGCAGTGCTGAAGCGGGGGGGCCCTACGAGCAGTACTTC,CSAEAGGPYEQYF
TRBJ1-1,TRBD1,NA,TRBV12-3/TRBV12-4,TGTGCCAGCAGTTCTTGGGACAGAGGCACTGAAGCTTTCTTT,CASSSWDRGTEAFF
TRBJ1-4,NA,few,TRBV29-1,TGCAGCGTTTTCACCGACAGACTCGGTGAAAAACTGTTTTTT,CSVFTDRLGEKLFF
TRBJ2-3,NA,NA,TRBV14,TGTGCCAGCAGCCAAGATCTTTCCACAGATACGCAGTATTTT,CASSQDLSTDTQYF
TRBJ1-1,NA,NA,TRBV11-2,TGTGCCAGCAGCTTAGGGAATGAAGCTTTCTTT,CASSLGNEAFF
TRBJ1-3,NA,many,TRBV7-9,TGTGCCAGCAGCCGAAACACCGGTCAAGGGGGTCACACCATATATTTT,CASSRNTGQGGHTIYF
TRBJ2-5,NA,many,TRBV6-6,TGTGCCAGCAGCCCCGGGGCCGGACGGAGGGAGACCCAGTACTTC,CASSPGAGRRETQYF
TRBJ2-1,TRBD1,NA,TRBV4-3,TGCGCCAGCAGCCAGGACAGGGCCACCTACAATGAGCAGTTCTTC,CASSQDRATYNEQFF
TRBJ1-2,TRBD1,many,TRBV6-5,TGTGCCAGCAATCCAGGGGGATACTATGGCTACACCTTC,CASNPGGYYGYTF
TRBJ2-7,NA,many,TRBV5-4,TGTGCCAGCACCTATTTCGGCGAGGAGCAGTACTTC,CASTYFGEEQYF
TRBJ2-1,NA,few,TRBV21-1,TGTGCCAGCAGCAAAGGGACGTGGAATGAGCAGTTCTTC,CASSKGTWNEQFF
TRBJ1-5,TRBD1,few,TRBV29-1,TGCAGCGTTGGCGACAGGGCGAATCAGCCCCAGCATTTT,CSVGDRANQPQHF
TRBJ2-1,NA,many,TRBV7-6,TGTGCCAGCAGCTTACTCCTCTCTGGACGTACACAAACCGGCAATGAGCAGTTCTTC,CASSLLLSGRTQTGNEQFF
TRBJ1-2,TRBD1,NA,TRBV5-1,TGCGCCAGCAGCTTGGGGACAGGGTACGTCGGCTACACCTTC,CASSLGTGYVGYTF
TRBJ1-1,TRBD1,few,TRBV10-2,TGCGCCAGCCTAGAGCCGGGACAGGGGATGAACACTGAAGCTTTCTTT,CASLEPGQGMNTEAFF
TRBJ2-1,TRBD2,many,TRBV10-2,TGCGCCAGCAGTGGGACTAGCTCAAGCTCCTACAATGAGCAGTTCTTC,CASSGTSSSSYNEQFF
TRBJ2-1,NA,NA,TRBV4-3,TGCGCCAGCAGCCCCGAAGGGAGCTCCTACAATGAGCAGTTCTTC,CASSPEGSSYNEQFF
TRBJ2-3,NA,NA,TRBV18,TGTGCCAGCCTGATATCAGCCACAGATACGCAGTATTTT,CASLISATDTQYF
TRBJ2-7,NA,NA,TRBV19,TGTGCCAGTAGCCCTTCCGGCGCGGGTTCGGTCTTAAGACGATACGAGCAGTACTTC,CASSPSGAGSVLRRYEQYF
TRBJ2-5,TRBD1,NA,TRBV14,TGTGCCAGCAGCAGAACAGGGGCCGCGCGAGAGACCCAGTACTTC,CASSRTGAARETQYF
TRBJ2-1,NA,many,TRBV15,TGTGCCACCAGCAGAGACAAAGTGAATGAGCAGTTCTTC,CATSRDKVNEQFF
TRBJ1-1,NA,many,TRBV6-5,TGTGCCAGCAGTTACGGGGGTGTGAACACTGAAGCTTTCTTT,CASSYGGVNTEAFF
TRBJ1-1,TRBD1,many,TRBV6-2/TRBV6-3,TGTGCCAGCAGTTACTCGACCAGGGGGCATTTGAACACTGAAGCTTTCTTT,CASSYSTRGHLNTEAFF
TRBJ1-1,TRBD1,NA,TRBV5-1,TGCGCCAGCAGCTTCGAACCACAGGGGAGTGTTACTGAAGCTTTCTTT,CASSFEPQGSVTEAFF
TRBJ2-3,TRBD2,NA,TRBV7-9,TGTGCCAGCAGCCCGGGACTAGCGGGGGGGTCCGATACGCAGTATTTT,CASSPGLAGGSDTQYF
TRBJ1-2,TRBD1,many,TRBV5-1,TGCGCCAGCAGCCCGGCCCTGGGGACAGGGGATGGCTACACCTTC,CASSPALGTGDGYTF
TRBJ2-4,NA,NA,TRBV12-3/TRBV12-4,TGTGCCAGCGGGGTGAACATTCAGTACTTC,CASGVNIQYF
TRBJ1-4,TRBD1,NA,TRBV4-3,TGCGCCAGCAGCCAAGGACAGGGGGCTCAAGCTAATGAAAAACTGTTTTTT,CASSQGQGAQANEKLFF
TRBJ1-5,TRBD1,many,TRBV19,TGTGCCAGTAGTATAGGACAGGGGATCGGGGGCAATCAGCCCCAGCATTTT,CASSIGQGIGGNQPQHF
TRBJ1-4,NA,many,TRBV19,TGTGCCAGTACCCCTACGGGACTAAAACTGTTTTTT,CASTPTGLKLFF
TRBJ2-3,TRBD2,many,TRBV9,TGTGCCAGCAGCTCGGGACTAGCTCAGTCAGATACGCAGTATTTT,CASSSGLAQSDTQYF
TRBJ2-1,NA,many,TRBV24-1,TGTGCCACCAGTGATGACACCCCTGAGCAGTTCTTC,CATSDDTPEQFF
TRBJ1-6,TRBD1,NA,TRBV5-1,TGCGCCAGCAGCTTGTATACAGGGGATAATTCACCCCTCCACTTT,CASSLYTGDNSPLHF
TRBJ2-4,TRBD1,many,TRBV29-1,TGCAGCGTTGAGGATGACAGGGATGGAGACAAAAACATTCAGTACTTC,CSVEDDRDGDKNIQYF
TRBJ1-5,TRBD1,NA,TRBV4-1,TGCGCCAGCAGCCAAGCGGACAGGGGAAGCAATCAGCCCCAGCATTTT,CASSQADRGSNQPQHF
TRBJ2-2,NA,NA,TRBV5-4,TGTGCCAGCAGCTTGAGGGGCAGCAACACCGGGGAGCTGTTTTTT,CASSLRGSNTGELFF
TRBJ2-1,TRBD2,many,TRBV6-1,TGTGCCAGCACTATGGGGGGGGATGAGCAGTTCTTC,CASTMGGDEQFF
TRBJ2-5,TRBD1,many,TRBV29-1,TGCAGCGTTGGACAGGGGAGATTGGAGACCCAGTACTTC,CSVGQGRLETQYF
TRBJ1-4,NA,NA,TRBV11-2,TGTGCCAGCAGCTTAGCCCCCGGGCCCGGGAGGCTGTTTTTT,CASSLAPGPGRLFF
TRBJ1-6,TRBD1,NA,TRBV28,TGTGCCAGCAGAGAGGGAGGACAGGGGGCCGTCTATTCACCCCTCCACTTT,CASREGGQGAVYSPLHF
TRBJ1-6,NA,few,TRBV7-2,TGTGCCAGCAGCTTAGACCCCTTGTCACCCCTCCACTTT,CASSLDPLSPLHF
TRBJ1-5,TRBD1,many,TRBV11-2,TGTGCCAGCAGCTACCAGGGGGGGCCGGGGCAGCCCCAGCATTTT,CASSYQGGPGQPQHF
TRBJ2-3,TRBD2,many,TRBV11-1,TGTGCCAGCAGCCAGCCACTTGTTCTAGCGGAAGAGACAGATACGCAGTATTTT,CASSQPLVLAEETDTQYF
TRBJ1-2,TRBD1,NA,TRBV7-2,TGTGCCAGCAGGGCTGTCGGGACAGGCTGGTATGGCTACACCTTC,CASRAVGTGWYGYTF
TRBJ2-7,NA,few,TRBV11-2,TGTGCCAGCAGCCCCCCCGCGGCGTACGAGCAGTACTTC,CASSPPAAYEQYF
TRBJ2-5,NA,many,TRBV9,TGTGCCAGCAGTGACGGGACCCAAGAGACCCAGTACTTC,CASSDGTQETQYF
TRBJ1-1,NA,many,TRBV27,TGTGCCAGCAGTAACCTCAGCAGGGCCGGCAGGAAGGGTAAGAACACTGAAGCTTTCTTT,CASSNLSRAGRKGKNTEAFF
TRBJ2-7,TRBD1,NA,TRBV7-6,TGTGCCAGCAGCTTAGAGGACAGGGATTCCTGCGAGCAGTACTTC,CASSLEDRDSCEQYF
TRBJ2-7,NA,NA,TRBV24-1,TGTGCCACCAGCCCCGGACAAAACTACGAGCAGTACTTC,CATSPGQNYEQYF
TRBJ1-5,NA,many,TRBV12-3/TRBV12-4,TGTGCCAGCAGCCTCAGGGGAGGCAATCAGCCCCAGCATTTT,CASSLRGGNQPQHF
TRBJ1-1,NA,few,TRBV10-2,TGCGCCAGCAGTGAGTTGGGGCCAGGAAGGGCTGAAGCTTTCTTT,CASSELGPGRAEAFF
TRBJ1-1,NA,NA,TRBV20-1,TGCAGTGCCTATCAGGGGAACACTGAAGCTTTCTTT,CSAYQGNTEAFF